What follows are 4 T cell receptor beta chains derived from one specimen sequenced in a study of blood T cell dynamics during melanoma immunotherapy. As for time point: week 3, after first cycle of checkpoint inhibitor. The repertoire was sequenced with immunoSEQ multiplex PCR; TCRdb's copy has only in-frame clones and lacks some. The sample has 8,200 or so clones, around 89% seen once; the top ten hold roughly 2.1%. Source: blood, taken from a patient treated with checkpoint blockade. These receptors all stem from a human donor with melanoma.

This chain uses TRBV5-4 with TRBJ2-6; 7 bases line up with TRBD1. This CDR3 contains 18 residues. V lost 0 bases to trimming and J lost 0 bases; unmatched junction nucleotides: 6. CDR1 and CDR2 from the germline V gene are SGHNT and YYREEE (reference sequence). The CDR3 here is CASSLGQTGPSGANVLTF. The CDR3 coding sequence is TGTGCCAGCAGCTTGGGCCAGACAGGGCCCTCTGGGGCCAACGTCCTGACTTTC.

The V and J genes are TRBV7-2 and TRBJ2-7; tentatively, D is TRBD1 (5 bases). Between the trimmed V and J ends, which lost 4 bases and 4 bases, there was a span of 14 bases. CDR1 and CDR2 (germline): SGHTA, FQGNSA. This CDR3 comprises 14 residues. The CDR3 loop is CASSSPLGPYEQYF. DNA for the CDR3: TGTGCCAGCAGCTCCCCTTTGGGGCCTTACGAGCAGTACTTC.

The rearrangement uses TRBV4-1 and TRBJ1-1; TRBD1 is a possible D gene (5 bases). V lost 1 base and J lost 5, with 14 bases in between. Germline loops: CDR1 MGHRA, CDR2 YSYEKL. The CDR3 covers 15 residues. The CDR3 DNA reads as TGCGCCAGCAGCCAAGGCCAGGGTTTAGGGACTGAAGCTTTCTTT. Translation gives CASSQGQGLGTEAFF.

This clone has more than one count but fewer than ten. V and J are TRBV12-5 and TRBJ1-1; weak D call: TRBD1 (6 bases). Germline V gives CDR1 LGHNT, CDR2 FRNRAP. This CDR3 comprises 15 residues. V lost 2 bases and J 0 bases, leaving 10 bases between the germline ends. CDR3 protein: CASGLHRDLNTEAFF. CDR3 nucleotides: TGTGCTAGTGGTTTGCACAGGGACCTGAACACTGAAGCTTTCTTT.